Reported below is one T cell receptor (beta chain). Its antigen is currently unknown. The CDR3 length is 15 residues. Trimming removed 3 bases from V and 2 bases from J, with 12 bases in between. The germline V gene has CDR1 SGHDT and CDR2 YYEEEE. The record originates from a study of shared clonotypes between healthy human individuals. Whole-study context: Three CD4 naive, three CD4 memory, two CD8 naive and one CD8 memory plate were used per donor. The study's findings and limits: Clonotypes shared by all four donors outscored non-shared clonotypes in generation probability.

CD8 cells regarded as naive lacked CD45RO, were positively chosen for CCR7, and omitted terminally differentiated effector memory CD45RA+ cells. Assay used: immunoSEQ multiplex PCR; TCRdb lists only in-frame clones, some missing. The sample contains hundreds of thousands of clones, approximately 92% of which appear only once. The chain couples TRBV5-6 to TRBJ1-5, with D perhaps TRBD1 (5 bases). The source of this sequence is a man aged 25-40 years in good health. The sequenced material came from naive CD8+ T cells sorted from blood. CDR3 loop: CASSWGFGGNQPQHF. DNA for the CDR3: TGTGCCAGCAGCTGGGGGTTCGGTGGCAATCAGCCCCAGCATTTT.